A selection of T cell receptor beta chains follows, all from one sample in a study of CD8 T cells in ankylosing spondylitis. TCRdb redid the calling of the 5' RACE reads with MiXCR, one entry per CDR3 protein. The sample records approximately 200,000 distinct CDR3 sequences, around 13% being singletons. The sample consisted of blood, either unsorted or a sorted T cell fraction (not recorded which). The receptors stem from a male donor with ankylosing spondylitis or in good health (not recorded which). The CDR3 runs from the conserved cysteine through the conserved F or W. D genes are given only for firm matches. Size tells how often a clone was seen (once, few, many) or the class of an expanded clone, and some rows leave it out.

NA,TRBJ2-1,TRBV7-9,NA,TGTGCCAGCAGCTGGGGGCCTGATGAGCAGTTCTTC,CASSWGPDEQFF
TRBD2,TRBJ2-1,TRBV6-2/TRBV6-3,many,TGTGCCAGCAGTTACGGGACTAGCGGGAATGAGCAGTTCTTC,CASSYGTSGNEQFF
NA,TRBJ1-1,TRBV7-9,NA,TGTGCCAGCAGCTTAATCGGTGTGATGAACACTGAAGCTTTCTTT,CASSLIGVMNTEAFF
NA,TRBJ1-2,TRBV4-2,few,TGTGCCAGCAGCCCTGAGGACTCGGCTAACTATGGCTACACCTTC,CASSPEDSANYGYTF
NA,TRBJ1-1,TRBV30,NA,TGTGCCTGGACCCGTTATACCATGAACACTGAAGCTTTCTTT,CAWTRYTMNTEAFF
NA,TRBJ1-5,TRBV4-1,few,TGCGCCAGCAGCCAATTCGTGAAGGGGGATCAGCCCCAGCATTTT,CASSQFVKGDQPQHF
TRBD1,TRBJ1-2,TRBV29-1,NA,TGCAGCGTTGAAGAGGCGACAGGGGACCTCCGGGATGGCTACACCTTC,CSVEEATGDLRDGYTF
NA,TRBJ2-7,TRBV20-1,NA,TGCAGTGCTGGGTCCCCTCGTGCAACCTACGAGCAGTACTTC,CSAGSPRATYEQYF
NA,TRBJ2-7,TRBV4-1,few,TGCGCCAGCAGTCCTGGCACAGGGTATATTCGGTCCTACGAGCAGTACTTC,CASSPGTGYIRSYEQYF
TRBD1,TRBJ2-6,TRBV4-1,few,TGCGCCAGCAGCCAAGGGGGACAGGCCAGCTCTGGGGCCAACGTCCTGACTTTC,CASSQGGQASSGANVLTF
TRBD2,TRBJ2-3,TRBV12-3/TRBV12-4,many,TGTGCCAGCAGTTTCGTAGCGGGAGGGCCTCAAACAGATACGCAGTATTTT,CASSFVAGGPQTDTQYF
NA,TRBJ2-2,TRBV27,many,TGTGCCAGTGCCCTTGACATAGGGGTAACGAACACCGGGGAGCTGTTTTTT,CASALDIGVTNTGELFF
NA,TRBJ2-3,TRBV12-3/TRBV12-4,few,TGTGCCAGCACCGCGGAGGAGGGTGACCTTCCAGATACGCAGTATTTT,CASTAEEGDLPDTQYF
NA,TRBJ1-5,TRBV2,NA,TGTGCCAGCAGTGTAGAGTGGGAAGGCAATCAGCCCCAGCATTTT,CASSVEWEGNQPQHF
NA,TRBJ2-7,TRBV6-5,NA,TGTGCCAGCAGTTGGAGAGGGGATTACGAGCAGTACTTC,CASSWRGDYEQYF
TRBD2,TRBJ2-5,TRBV2,NA,TGTGCCAGCGAGCCCCCCCCGGGGGGAACGAATCTCCAAGAGACCCAGTACTTC,CASEPPPGGTNLQETQYF
NA,TRBJ2-7,TRBV5-1,few,TGCGCCAGCAGCTTGGCTGACACAGCCTACGAGCAGTACTTC,CASSLADTAYEQYF
TRBD1,TRBJ2-5,TRBV7-9,many,TGTGCCATCGGGACAGGGGGCCGAGAGACCCAGTACTTC,CAIGTGGRETQYF
NA,TRBJ2-1,TRBV5-1,many,TGCGCCAGCAGCTTGGAAGCAGACGTCTACAATGAGCAGTTCTTC,CASSLEADVYNEQFF
TRBD2,TRBJ2-1,TRBV6-1,many,TGTGCCAGCAGGCTCCTCGGGACTAGCGGGAGAAATGAGCAGTTCTTC,CASRLLGTSGRNEQFF
TRBD2,TRBJ2-3,TRBV2,few,TGTGCCATCCTACGCCCAGGGACTAGCGGCACAGATACGCAGTATTTT,CAILRPGTSGTDTQYF
NA,TRBJ1-1,TRBV13,NA,TGTGCCAGCAGCTTAGTTATTCAGGGGCCTGAAGCTTTCTTT,CASSLVIQGPEAFF
NA,TRBJ1-6,TRBV6-1,NA,TGTGCCAGCACCTCAACCTTAGGGTCACCCCTCCACTTT,CASTSTLGSPLHF
NA,TRBJ1-1,TRBV4-1,many,TGCGCCAGCAGCCAAGCCTACGGCTACACTGAAGCTTTCTTT,CASSQAYGYTEAFF
TRBD1,TRBJ1-2,TRBV30,NA,TGTGCCTGGAGTGTGGGGACAGCCCTCTATGGCTACACCTTC,CAWSVGTALYGYTF
NA,TRBJ1-3,TRBV12-3/TRBV12-4,NA,TGTGCCAGCCTTTGGGGAAACACCATATATTTT,CASLWGNTIYF
NA,TRBJ1-1,TRBV5-1,few,TGCGCCAGCAGCCCCAAACAGGTATGGAACACTGAAGCTTTCTTT,CASSPKQVWNTEAFF
NA,TRBJ1-5,TRBV6-1,few,TGTGCCAGCAGCCATGGGACGGCCTCGGGCAATCAGCCCCAGCATTTT,CASSHGTASGNQPQHF
NA,TRBJ2-5,TRBV4-2,NA,TGTGCCAGCAGCCAAGAGCAGGCGGGCAGCGAGGAGACCCAGTACTTC,CASSQEQAGSEETQYF
NA,TRBJ2-7,TRBV14,few,TGTGCCAGCAGCCAAGACGGCTACCCCGAGCAGTACTTC,CASSQDGYPEQYF
NA,TRBJ2-2,TRBV27,NA,TGTGCCAGCAGCATAGGGGGGTCCGGGGAGCTGTTTTTT,CASSIGGSGELFF
NA,TRBJ2-1,TRBV5-1,many,TGCGCCAGCAGCTTTACCGGGTACAATGAGCAGTTCTTC,CASSFTGYNEQFF
TRBD1,TRBJ1-5,TRBV15,many,TGTGCCACGTCTGACAGGGGCAATCAGCCCCAGCATTTT,CATSDRGNQPQHF
TRBD1,TRBJ2-3,TRBV11-2,NA,TGTGCCAGCAGCTTTTCGACAGGGGGCAGTCCCTGGGCCGGAGATACGCAGTATTTT,CASSFSTGGSPWAGDTQYF
NA,TRBJ2-3,TRBV24-1,NA,TGTGCCACCAGTGATTCGGCCCATACGCAGTATTTT,CATSDSAHTQYF
TRBD2,TRBJ2-3,TRBV7-2,NA,TGTGCCAGCAGGGGCGGGGGGGCAAGCACAGATACGCAGTATTTT,CASRGGGASTDTQYF
NA,TRBJ2-5,TRBV20-1,NA,TGCAGTGCTAGCCAAGAGACCCAGTACTTC,CSASQETQYF
NA,TRBJ2-3,TRBV2,NA,TGTGCCAGCAGTGAGACCCCGGGGGGCACAGATACGCAGTATTTT,CASSETPGGTDTQYF
NA,TRBJ1-3,TRBV12-3/TRBV12-4,NA,TGTGCCAGCAGTTATGGACAGAGCTCTGGAAACACCATATATTTT,CASSYGQSSGNTIYF
TRBD1,TRBJ1-2,TRBV12-3/TRBV12-4,few,TGTGCCAGCAGTTTGGGGACAGGACAAACTAACTATGGCTACACCTTC,CASSLGTGQTNYGYTF
TRBD2,TRBJ2-1,TRBV5-1,few,TGCGCCAGCAGCTTCGGGACTACTAACGACAATGAGCAGTTCTTC,CASSFGTTNDNEQFF
NA,TRBJ1-1,TRBV7-8,NA,TGTGCCAGCAGCTTTTTCGGGGACACTGAAGCTTTCTTT,CASSFFGDTEAFF
NA,TRBJ2-1,TRBV11-2,NA,TGTGCCAGCAGCTCGGCAATAAGCAATGAGCAGTTCTTC,CASSSAISNEQFF
NA,TRBJ2-7,TRBV5-5,NA,TGTGCCAGCAGCTTGGTACCGAACTCCTACGAGCAGTACTTC,CASSLVPNSYEQYF
NA,TRBJ1-1,TRBV4-1,few,TGCGCCAGCAGCCAAGGACGGAGGACTGAAGCTTTCTTT,CASSQGRRTEAFF